These 9 T cell receptor beta chains were sequenced from one sample in a study of CD8+ T cells in alopecia areata. cDNA reverse transcribed from extracted RNA served as the sequencing template. Sequenced by immunoSEQ multiplex PCR; TCRdb stores in-frame clones only, minus some. Of about 270,000 clones in the sample, 50% to 75% were seen once. Indicated treatment: oral pan-JAK inhibitor, 5-10 mg twice daily. Sample: CD4+ T cells sorted from blood, taken around week 54, from a patient treated with tofacitinib. The receptors shown here come from a human donor with alopecia areata.

The chain employs TRBV27 and TRBJ2-2; tentatively, D is TRBD2 (5 bases). The CDR3 has 13 amino acids. With 3 bases removed from V and 7 bases from J, the gap between germline ends came to 9 bases. Per the germline V gene, CDR1 is MNHEY and CDR2 is SMNVEV (reference sequence). CDR3 DNA sequence: TGTGCCAGCAGTTTTGTGGGAGTCGGGGAGCTGTTTTTT. Translated, it gives CASSFVGVGELFF.

The chain links TRBV29-1 to TRBJ2-5; D gene unclear. Trimming cost V 5 bases and J 4 bases, with 8 bases left between them. In germline, CDR1 is SQVTM, CDR2 ANQGSEA. The CDR3 runs 11 residues. In nucleotides, the CDR3 is TGCAGCGTTCCTATGGTAGAGACCCAGTACTTC. This gives the protein CSVPMVETQYF.

The V gene is TRBV30, the J gene TRBJ1-6; 8 positions match TRBD1. Trimming at V came to 4 bases and at J to 9 bases, leaving 11 bases not matched to a gene. The CDR3 is 15 amino acids. Germline V gives CDR1 GTSNPN, CDR2 SVGIG (reference sequence). CDR3 residues: CAWNTAGTGGSPLHF. The CDR3 nucleotides read TGTGCCTGGAATACCGCCGGGACAGGCGGTTCACCCCTCCACTTT.

The chain links TRBV5-6 to TRBJ2-2, with D hard to call. In germline, CDR1 is SGHDT, CDR2 YYEEEE. The CDR3 loop spans 15 amino acids. The germline V and J ends were trimmed by 0 bases and 4 bases, with 10 bases remaining between them. CDR3 nucleotide sequence: TGTGCCAGCAGCTTGGGTAACTCTTTCACCGGGGAGCTGTTTTTT. It specifies CASSLGNSFTGELFF.

The rearrangement joins TRBV5-1 to TRBJ2-1; D is tentatively TRBD1 or TRBD2 (5 bases each). CDR3 length: 16 amino acids. From germline, CDR1 is SGHRS and CDR2 YFSETQ. V lost 0 bases and J 4 bases, leaving 14 bases between the germline ends. DNA of the CDR3: TGCGCCAGCAGCTTGGTCCCCGGGACGGATTACAATGAGCAGTTCTTC. Encoded protein: CASSLVPGTDYNEQFF.

This chain joins TRBV7-2 and TRBJ2-5; 8 nucleotides line up with TRBD1. From germline, CDR1 is SGHTA and CDR2 FQGNSA. V lost 4 bases and J lost 1; bases outside the gene matches: 5. The CDR3 loop spans 15 amino acids. CDR3 nucleotide sequence: TGTGCCAGCAGCTCCGGACAGGGACCCCAAGAGACCCAGTACTTC. Protein sequence: CASSSGQGPQETQYF.

The rearrangement joins TRBV30 to TRBJ1-2; a weak D match, TRBD1 (5 bases). CDR3 length equals 13 residues. The V gene's germline CDR1 is GTSNPN and CDR2 SVGIG (reference sequence). Trimming stripped 5 bases from V and 4 bases from J, with 14 bases between. The DNA for the CDR3 is TGTGCCTGGGGGGACTTCTCGGGCTATGGCTACACCTTC. This gives the protein CAWGDFSGYGYTF.

This chain links TRBV30 with TRBJ1-2; D call uncertain. CDR1 and CDR2 (germline): GTSNPN, SVGIG (reference sequence). The CDR3 runs 12 residues. V was pared by 3 bases and J by 3 bases, with 8 bases between. CDR3 nucleotides: TGTGCCTGGAGCGAGGTAGACTATGGCTACACCTTC. Translating gives CAWSEVDYGYTF.

J is TRBJ2-6 and V is TRBV6-5; TRBD2 is a possible D gene (5 bases). Germline loops: CDR1 MNHEY, CDR2 SVGAGI. CDR3 size: 15 residues. V lost 2 bases and J 4 bases, leaving 9 bases between the germline ends. The CDR3: CASSYSGSGANVLTF. The DNA of the CDR3 is TGTGCCAGCAGTTACAGTGGGAGCGGGGCCAACGTCCTGACTTTC.